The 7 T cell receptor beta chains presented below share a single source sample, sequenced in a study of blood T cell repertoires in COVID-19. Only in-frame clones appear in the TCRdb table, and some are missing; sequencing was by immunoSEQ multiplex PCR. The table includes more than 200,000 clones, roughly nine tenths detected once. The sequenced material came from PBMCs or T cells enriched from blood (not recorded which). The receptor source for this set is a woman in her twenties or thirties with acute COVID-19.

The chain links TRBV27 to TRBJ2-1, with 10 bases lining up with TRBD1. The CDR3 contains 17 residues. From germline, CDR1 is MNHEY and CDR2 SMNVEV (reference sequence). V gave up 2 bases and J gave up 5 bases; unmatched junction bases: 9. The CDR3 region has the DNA TGTGCCAGCAGTTTAAGGTTCGGGACAGGGGCCCACAATGAGCAGTTCTTC. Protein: CASSLRFGTGAHNEQFF.

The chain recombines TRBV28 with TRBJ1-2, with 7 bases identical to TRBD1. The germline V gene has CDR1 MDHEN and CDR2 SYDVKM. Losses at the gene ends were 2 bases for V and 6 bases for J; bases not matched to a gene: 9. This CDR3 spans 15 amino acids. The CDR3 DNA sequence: TGTGCCAGCAGTTTACCACGACAGGGCACAGATGGCTACACCTTC. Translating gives CASSLPRQGTDGYTF.

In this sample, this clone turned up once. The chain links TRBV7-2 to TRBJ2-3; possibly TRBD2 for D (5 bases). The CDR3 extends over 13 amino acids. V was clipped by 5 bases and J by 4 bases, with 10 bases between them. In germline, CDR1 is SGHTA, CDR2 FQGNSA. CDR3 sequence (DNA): TGTGCCAGCAGCCCAGAGGGTGCAGATACGCAGTATTTT. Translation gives CASSPEGADTQYF.

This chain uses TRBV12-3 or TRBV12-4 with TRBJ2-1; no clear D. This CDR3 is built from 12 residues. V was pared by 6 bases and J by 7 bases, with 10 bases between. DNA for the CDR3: TGTGCCAGCAGCTCATATCGGAATGAGCAGTTCTTC. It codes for CASSSYRNEQFF.

This CDR3 reads CASSEWGPSEKLFF. CDR3 DNA: TGTGCCAGCAGTGAATGGGGGCCGTCTGAAAAACTGTTTTTT. The V and J genes are TRBV2 and TRBJ1-4; perhaps TRBD1 as D (6 bases). Germline V gives CDR1 SNHLY, CDR2 FYNNEI. V lost 2 bases and J 7 bases, leaving 11 bases between the germline ends. The CDR3 is 14 residues long.

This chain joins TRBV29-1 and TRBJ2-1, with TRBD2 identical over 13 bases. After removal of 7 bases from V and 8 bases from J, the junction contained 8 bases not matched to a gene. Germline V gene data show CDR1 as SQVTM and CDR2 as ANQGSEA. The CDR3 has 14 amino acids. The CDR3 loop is CSGKTSGGADEQFF. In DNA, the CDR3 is TGCAGCGGTAAAACTAGCGGGGGGGCAGATGAGCAGTTCTTC.

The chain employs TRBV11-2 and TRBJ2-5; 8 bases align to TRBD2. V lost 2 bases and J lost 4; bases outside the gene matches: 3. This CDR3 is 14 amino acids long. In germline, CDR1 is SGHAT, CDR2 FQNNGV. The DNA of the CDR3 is TGTGCCAGCAGCTTAATAGCGGGGCCAGAGACCCAGTACTTC. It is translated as CASSLIAGPETQYF.